This TCR beta chain was sequenced during a study of shared clonotypes between healthy human individuals. Overall study: The study enrolled a couple of women and a few men aged 18 to 49.

Data came from immunoSEQ multiplex PCR; TCRdb stores just in-frame clones and leaves some out. The repertoire holds 850,000 to 1,200,000 clones, about 77% seen once, with approximately 1.5% in the top ten. Germline CDR1 is SGHAT and CDR2 is FQNNGV. This CDR3 has 13 amino acids. The V and J ends lost 3 bases and 8 bases respectively, with 10 bases between them. This chain connects TRBV11-2 to TRBJ1-4, with no clear D. The sample taken for sequencing was memory CD4+ T cells sorted from blood. As for subset: CD45RA-negative fraction. The sequence was collected from a man between 18 and 29 years old in good health. The DNA for the CDR3 is TGTGCCAGCAGCTTCCGGGTCGGGGAAAAACTGTTTTTT. This codes for CASSFRVGEKLFF.